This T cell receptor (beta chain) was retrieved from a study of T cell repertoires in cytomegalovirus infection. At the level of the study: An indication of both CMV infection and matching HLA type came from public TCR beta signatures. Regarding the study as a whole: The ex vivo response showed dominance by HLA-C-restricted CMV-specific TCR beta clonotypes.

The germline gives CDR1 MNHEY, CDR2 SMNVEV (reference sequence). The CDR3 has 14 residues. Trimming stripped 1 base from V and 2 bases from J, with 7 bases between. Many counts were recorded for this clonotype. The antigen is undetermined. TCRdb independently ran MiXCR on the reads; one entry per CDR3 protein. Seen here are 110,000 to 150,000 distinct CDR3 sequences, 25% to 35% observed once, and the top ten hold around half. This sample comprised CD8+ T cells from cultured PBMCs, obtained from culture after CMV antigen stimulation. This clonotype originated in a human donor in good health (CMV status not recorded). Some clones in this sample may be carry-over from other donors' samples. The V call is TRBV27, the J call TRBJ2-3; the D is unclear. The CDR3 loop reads CASSLWSTTDTQYF. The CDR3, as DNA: TGTGCCAGCAGTTTATGGTCCACCACAGATACGCAGTATTTT.